One and the same sample provided the 25 T cell receptor beta chains below, sequenced in a study of control samples from healthy donors and cancer patients. Profiled with immunoSEQ multiplex PCR; TCRdb holds only in-frame clones, not every one. The sample has 150,000 to 200,000 clones, just under 95% seen once. Source material: blood. The receptor source for this set is a woman aged 40 to 50 in good health.

The sample holds one count of this clone. The V gene is TRBV30, the J gene TRBJ2-5; a weak D match, TRBD2 (5 bases). Germline V gives CDR1 GTSNPN, CDR2 SVGIG (reference sequence). The CDR3 runs to 11 residues. The ends were cut back, 5 bases at V and 4 bases at J, with 8 bases in the middle. The CDR3 DNA follows: TGTGCCTGGGGCCGGGGAGAGACCCAGTACTTC. This encodes CAWGRGETQYF.

The genes are TRBV4-2 and TRBJ1-1; TRBD1 matches 8 bases. V lost 0 bases and J lost 4; bases outside the gene matches: 10. CDR1 is LGHNA, CDR2 YNFKEQ, per germline. This CDR3 region has 17 residues. CDR3 DNA: TGTGCCAGCAGCCAAGATTTTGGACAGGGCTCCTTCACTGAAGCTTTCTTT. Translation: CASSQDFGQGSFTEAFF.

This chain joins TRBV30 and TRBJ1-3; D is uncertain. The CDR3 is 15 amino acids. Per germline, CDR1 GTSNPN and CDR2 SVGIG (reference sequence). V was cut by 2 bases and J by 0 bases, with 11 bases left in between. CDR3 nucleotides: TGTGCCTGGAGTTTCGAATCAAGCTCTGGAAACACCATATATTTT. It codes for CAWSFESSSGNTIYF.

The chain couples TRBV18 to TRBJ2-4; D not resolved. Trimming took 3 bases from V and 6 from J, leaving 12 bases between them. In germline, CDR1 is KGHSH, CDR2 LQKENI. This CDR3 is built from 14 residues. CDR3 sequence reads: CASSPWQRGNIQYF. Here the CDR3 DNA reads TGTGCCAGCTCACCTTGGCAGCGAGGAAACATTCAGTACTTC.

The chain combines TRBV6-5 with TRBJ2-3; tentative D call: TRBD2 (6 bases). The CDR3 sequence is 14 residues long. Per germline, CDR1 MNHEY and CDR2 SVGAGI. V was cut by 7 bases and J by 2 bases, with 13 bases left in between. In nucleotides, the CDR3 is TGTGCCAGCAAGGGGCTAGCGATCACAGATACGCAGTATTTT. Translation: CASKGLAITDTQYF.

The V call is TRBV5-4, the J call TRBJ2-1; D may be TRBD2 (7 bases). CDR3 length: 15 amino acids. Looked up from germline, CDR1 is SGHNT and CDR2 is YYREEE (reference sequence). V lost 4 bases and J 4 bases, leaving 15 bases between the germline ends. CDR3 coding DNA: TGTGCCAGCAGCCGGCGGGGGCCTCAGTACAATGAGCAGTTCTTC. Its translation: CASSRRGPQYNEQFF.

This CDR3 reads CASSPPGRVHEQYF. The DNA for the CDR3 is TGTGCCAGCTCACCACCGGGGCGAGTCCACGAGCAGTACTTC. The rearrangement links TRBV18 to TRBJ2-7; perhaps TRBD1 as D (5 bases). This CDR3 spans 14 amino acids. The V gene lost 0 bases and the J gene lost 5 bases, with 11 bases spanning the gap. CDR1 and CDR2 from the germline V gene are KGHSH and LQKENI.

The V gene is TRBV2, the J gene TRBJ1-4; a weak D match, TRBD1 (5 bases). Germline V lookup: CDR1 SNHLY, CDR2 FYNNEI. There are 14 residues in the CDR3. V was pared by 3 bases and J by 4 bases, with 9 bases between. CDR3 in DNA: TGTGCCAGCAGTGATGGGGGAGTTAATGAAAAACTGTTTTTT. Amino acid sequence: CASSDGGVNEKLFF.

The chain joins TRBV12-3 or TRBV12-4 to TRBJ1-6; perhaps TRBD1 as D (6 bases). CDR3 length: 13 amino acids. Trimming removed 2 bases from V and 11 bases from J, with 10 bases in between. The CDR3 nucleotides are TGTGCCAGCAGTTTATCGGGGGGCACACCCCTCCACTTT. Protein: CASSLSGGTPLHF.

This clone was seen just once. The chain joins TRBV6-6 to TRBJ2-1, with 10 positions matching TRBD2. Trimming at V came to 0 bases and at J to 3 bases, leaving 2 bases not matched to a gene. The CDR3 consists of 16 residues. Germline V gives CDR1 MNHNY, CDR2 SVGAGI (reference sequence). The CDR3, as DNA: TGTGCCAGCAGTTACTCCGCTAGCGGGGGCTACAATGAGCAGTTCTTC. It is translated as CASSYSASGGYNEQFF.

The rearrangement links TRBV28 to TRBJ1-2; D is ambiguous. The CDR3 loop spans 12 amino acids. V was shortened by 1 base and J by 8 bases, with 8 bases between the two germline ends. The germline CDR1 and CDR2 sequences are MDHEN and SYDVKM. The CDR3 sequence: CASSLSEGGYTF. The CDR3 nucleotides read TGTGCCAGCAGTTTATCCGAGGGCGGCTACACCTTC.

The chain is built from TRBV5-6 and TRBJ2-1; 8 bases are a match to TRBD2. V gave up 4 bases and J gave up 8 bases; unmatched junction bases: 14. Germline V gene data show CDR1 as SGHDT and CDR2 as YYEEEE. The CDR3 length is 16 residues. The CDR3 reads CASSLFTGTRLYEQFF. In nucleotides, the CDR3 is TGTGCCAGCAGCCTATTCACCGGGACTAGACTCTATGAGCAGTTCTTC.

J is TRBJ2-7 and V is TRBV4-3; TRBD2 matches 9 bases. Losses at the gene ends were 1 base for V and 3 bases for J; bases not matched to a gene: 7. Per the germline V gene, CDR1 is LGHNA and CDR2 is YSLEER. The CDR3 runs to 16 residues. CDR3 DNA sequence: TGCGCCAGCAGCCAAGGGACTAGCGCGTTATTCTACGAGCAGTACTTC. It translates to CASSQGTSALFYEQYF.

This chain links TRBV11-2 with TRBJ1-5; the match to TRBD1 covers 7 bases. The CDR3 loop spans 14 amino acids. V shed 4 bases, J shed 1 base, and the junction held 1 base outside the gene matches. CDR1 and CDR2 (germline): SGHAT, FQNNGV. The CDR3 DNA sequence: TGTGCCAGCAGCTCGGGACAGAGCAATCAGCCCCAGCATTTT. It encodes CASSSGQSNQPQHF.

CDR3 amino acids: CASSKKDCSSNTGELFF. The CDR3 DNA follows: TGTGCCAGCAGCAAAAAGGACTGCTCCTCGAACACCGGGGAGCTGTTTTTT. This rearrangement joins TRBV21-1 to TRBJ2-2; the table names TRBD2, a call not compared with the DNA. TRBV21-1 is classified as a pseudogene. The CDR3 runs 17 residues.

This chain links TRBV10-2 with TRBJ2-7, with D possibly TRBD1 on 6 matching bases. The length of the CDR3 is 14 residues. CDR1 and CDR2 from the germline V gene are WSHSY and SAAADI. The V end was cut by 6 bases, the J end by 0 bases, with 12 bases between. CDR3 sequence reads: CASRTDSSSYEQYF. The CDR3 bases are TGCGCCAGCAGGACGGACAGCTCCTCCTACGAGCAGTACTTC.

The rearrangement joins TRBV29-1 to TRBJ2-3; TRBD2 agrees at 9 bases. Germline lookup yields CDR1 SQVTM and CDR2 ANQGSEA. The CDR3 runs 12 residues. CDR3 residues: CGWTSDTDTQYF. The DNA of the CDR3 is TGCGGATGGACTAGCGACACAGATACGCAGTATTTT.

V gene TRBV4-3 combines with J gene TRBJ2-7, with 10 bases fitting TRBD1. Per the germline V gene, CDR1 is LGHNA and CDR2 is YSLEER. The CDR3 contains 16 residues. V shed 0 bases, J shed 3 bases, and the junction held 5 bases outside the gene matches. The CDR3 spells CASSQDFGQGGYEQYF. The CDR3 nucleotides are TGCGCCAGCAGCCAAGATTTCGGACAGGGGGGCTACGAGCAGTACTTC.

This clone is a singleton in its sample. This rearrangement joins TRBV20-1 to TRBJ2-7; D is undetermined. CDR1 DFQATT and CDR2 SNEGSKA come from the germline V gene (reference sequence). Trimming pared 3 bases from V and 0 bases from J, leaving 18 bases between. The CDR3 length is 16 residues. DNA of the CDR3: TGCAGTGCTAGTCCCCGGAACAGACGAAACTCCTACGAGCAGTACTTC. Translated, it gives CSASPRNRRNSYEQYF.

The chain links TRBV19 to TRBJ2-4; D is perhaps TRBD1 (6 bases). The germline V gene has CDR1 LNHDA and CDR2 SQIVND (reference sequence). Trimming removed 7 bases from V and 4 bases from J, with 14 bases in between. The CDR3 consists of 14 residues. CDR3 bases: TGTGCCAGTACCAGGGGCGACCGAAAAAACATTCAGTACTTC. Amino acids: CASTRGDRKNIQYF. Combining the CDR3 with reference TRBV19 and TRBJ2-4 gives the whole variable domain DGGITQSPKYLFRKEGQNVTLSCEQNLNHDAMYWYRQDPGQGLRLIYYSQIVNDFQKGDIAEGYSVSREKKESFPLTVTSAQKNPTAFYLCASTRGDRKNIQYFGAGTRLSVL.

The rearrangement uses TRBV7-2 and TRBJ1-1; no firm D call. The CDR3 has 14 residues. Germline values: CDR1 SGHTA, CDR2 FQGNSA. Trimming shortened V by 6 bases and J by 5 bases, and 16 bases separated the two germline ends. CDR3 bases: TGTGCCAGCAGTCCTGGGGAAGGGCAGACTGAAGCTTTCTTT. The encoded protein is CASSPGEGQTEAFF. The full variable domain, its missing parts supplied by reference TRBV7-2 and TRBJ1-1, is GAGVSQSPSNKVTEKGKDVELRCDPISGHTALYWYRQSLGQGLEFLIYFQGNSAPDKSGLPSDRFSAERTGGSVSTLTIQRTQQEDSAVYLCASSPGEGQTEAFFGQGTRLTVV.

This chain joins TRBV2 and TRBJ2-5, with unresolved D. This CDR3 comprises 16 residues. Trimming pared 3 bases from V and 0 bases from J, leaving 14 bases between. The germline V gene has CDR1 SNHLY and CDR2 FYNNEI. CDR3 in DNA: TGTGCCAGCAGTGAGCCGATATTGGGAAACCAAGAGACCCAGTACTTC. Amino acids: CASSEPILGNQETQYF.

The rearrangement links TRBV4-3 to TRBJ2-1; 10 bases are a match to TRBD1. This CDR3 has 14 residues. The germline V gene encodes CDR1 LGHNA and CDR2 YSLEER. V lost 5 bases and J lost 3; bases outside the gene matches: 1. The CDR3 nucleotides read TGCGCCAGCAGCGGACAGGGGGTCTACAATGAGCAGTTCTTC. Its translation is CASSGQGVYNEQFF.

The rearrangement links TRBV19 to TRBJ1-6; TRBD1 agrees at 7 bases. The CDR3 has 14 amino acids. Germline lookup yields CDR1 LNHDA and CDR2 SQIVND (reference sequence). Trimming took 6 bases from V and 6 from J; bases not matched to a gene: 5. Written as DNA, the CDR3 is TGTGCCAGTAGCTTAAACAGGGGTAATTCACCCCTCCACTTT. It encodes CASSLNRGNSPLHF. The variable domain in full, completed from reference TRBV19 and TRBJ1-6, reads DGGITQSPKYLFRKEGQNVTLSCEQNLNHDAMYWYRQDPGQGLRLIYYSQIVNDFQKGDIAEGYSVSREKKESFPLTVTSAQKNPTAFYLCASSLNRGNSPLHFGNGTRLTVT.

This clone was picked up one time. V usage is TRBV30 and J usage is TRBJ1-3; unclear D gene. V lost 0 bases, J lost 3 bases, and 15 bases lay in between. The CDR3 sequence is 16 residues long. Germline CDR1 and CDR2: GTSNPN and SVGIG (reference sequence). The CDR3 nucleotides read TGTGCCTGGAGTGTCCCTTTCCCGGGAATTGGAAACACCATATATTTT. This codes for CAWSVPFPGIGNTIYF.